This T cell receptor beta chain was profiled in a study of shared clonotypes between healthy human individuals (dated by TCRdb to the early 2020s). About the full investigation: Three men and a couple of women, aged 18 to 49 years, made up the cohort. The study deeply sequenced blood TCR repertoires of about 5 healthy adults to estimate repertoire size and the extent of clonotype sharing between individuals. For each donor, CD4 naive and CD4 memory were each given three plates, CD8 naive was given two plates, and CD8 memory was given one plate. Per donor, leukapheresis produced somewhere between about 0.9 and 9.5 billion PBMCs. Libraries were prepared and TCR repertoires were sequenced by different laboratories using diverse techniques, in order to increase sequencing depth and limit assay-specific biases. The study at large found these results: Based on pairwise subsampling, the degree of clonotype sharing among donors was expected to be affected by sequencing depth. Because the study included a small number of donors, the genetic and exposure-history diversity represented was limited. Sharing across a few donors was observed for 5% to 6.5% of naive CD4, under 4% of naive CD8, 2.3% of memory CD4, and roughly 0.43% of memory CD8 clonotypes. Sampling was limited to blood, and TCR repertoires in tissue likely differ from TCR repertoires in blood. Incomplete sequencing was indicated by rarefaction of sorted-subset datasets, despite the large sequencing depth. Naive subsets generally had larger estimated clonotype richness than memory subsets did. Clonotypes shared by all four sorted-subset donors showed higher generation probabilities than non-shared clonotypes.

TCR CDR3 regions were amplified from genomic DNA by multiplex PCR using the deep immunoSEQ assay. For each cell subset, the extracted genomic DNA was distributed evenly across all wells of several immunoSEQ 96-well plates, and each plate served as one replicate. For sorted subsets, approximately 200 ng of genomic DNA, equivalent to roughly 33,000 T cell genomes, went into each replicate PCR. Purified libraries were measured with a Qubit 3.0 fluorometer, size-checked on a Bioanalyzer 2100, and measured again with the KAPA Library Quantification kit. Every immunoSEQ 96-well plate was sequenced on a separate single-read 150-cycle Illumina NextSeq 550 flow cell. Regarding the original processing steps: Because only junctional sequences without quality scores were contained in the immunoSEQ output, filtering matching that applied to full-length reads could not be performed. To assign V/J genes and CDR3, sequences were annotated against IMGT germline references using PyIR, a Python wrapper for IgBLAST v1.9. Reads were removed for weak V/J assignments (E-value above 1e-6), missing CDR3, stop codons, out-of-frame junctions, or ambiguous translated residues. V3J clonotypes were defined by identical inferred V gene, J gene, and CDR3 amino acid sequence. To compute the percentage overlap between repertoires, the number of shared unique clonotypes was divided by the size of the smaller repertoire. RTK rarefaction, the Chao1 estimator, and Recon v2.1 estimates of unobserved clonotypes were used to assess repertoire richness. Generation probabilities for all TCRbeta clonotypes obtained by the gDNA method from four donors were computed using OLGA. The table was pulled from immuneACCESS by TCRdb, which kept in-frame rearrangements only. Such tables lose some clones; where checked, under half of the loss comes from unresolved V genes, and the rest has no known cause. Clonal size and the V and J genes are those of that table, whereas D and trimming came from the DNA. In all, the sample holds a few million clones, and 80% to 95% of those were seen once. The ten largest account for about 1.6% of the sample.

As concerns this clone: The antigen this receptor binds is unknown. Base qualities are not provided; no much larger clone lies one nucleotide away.

CD8 naive samples consisted of CD45RO-negative cells that were positively selected for CCR7, yielding a CD45RA+CCR7+ population without TemRA cells. The donors were healthy, HIV-negative adults who had no recently reported acute infections or vaccinations. Every donor was a Caucasian adult living in Nashville, Tennessee, USA. After blood collection by leukapheresis, PBMCs were isolated using Ficoll-Histopaque density gradient centrifugation and then cryopreserved in the vapor phase of liquid nitrogen. Purity and quantity of every magnetically sorted T cell population were checked by analytical flow cytometry. Genomic DNA was isolated from each sorted fraction and quantified by UV absorbance on a Nanodrop 2000c. There are 16 amino acids in the CDR3, from cysteine to phenylalanine inclusive. Only the CDR3 part of the read is kept: 48 bases, read in frame from the first base. CDR1 and CDR2 were assigned from the germline V gene as SQVTM and ANQGSEA. V loses 7 bases at its end and J loses 3 bases; junction bases beyond the gene matches: 14.

Recombination joined TRBV29-1 with TRBJ2-1; 8 bases in between match TRBD2. The sequenced sample was naive CD8+ T cells from PBMCs. The cell subset or site label of this sample denotes: CD45RA+CCR7+. The clonotype comes from a man aged 18 to 35 in good health. Some clones in this sample may be carry-over from other donors' samples. The DNA reads TGCAGCGCCCCCCTCGAAGCGGGAGCGCGCTACAATGAGCAGTTCTTC. Its amino acids are CSAPLEAGARYNEQFF.